This entry is about one T cell receptor beta chain. Individuals drawn from 20 to 30 US areas were about 18 to 95 years old. Cohorts were determined from participant-reported clinical history. Exposed study participants had met a COVID-19 case within 2 weeks before entry. Using immunoSEQ multiplex PCR, the repertoire was profiled, and TCRdb retains in-frame clones only, with some absent. The profile covers about 180,000 clones, with about 80% appearing a single time and approximately 15% taken by the ten largest. These data originate in a study of blood T cell repertoires in COVID-19. Germline values: CDR1 SGDLS, CDR2 YYNGEE. V was trimmed by 3 bases and J by 3 bases, leaving 10 bases between them. The CDR3 length is 13 residues.

The clonotype originates from a man aged 55-75 years who had been exposed to COVID-19. The chain recombines TRBV9 with TRBJ2-7, with D maybe TRBD1 (6 bases). The sequenced material came from PBMCs or T cells enriched from blood (not recorded which). CDR3: CASSATGFYEQYF. The CDR3 DNA reads TGTGCCAGCAGCGCAACAGGGTTCTACGAGCAGTACTTC.